This T cell receptor (beta chain) was captured in a study of T cells in localized non-small cell lung cancer. Findings of the study overall: Only one tumor region was sequenced, so heterogeneity remains possible.

Assay: immunoSEQ multiplex PCR; the TCRdb copy retains only in-frame clones and omits some. The table has 8,500 or so clones, over 50% seen once; the top ten hold 8%. Germline V gives CDR1 KGHSH, CDR2 LQKENI. V lost 6 bases and J 0 bases, leaving 15 bases between the germline ends. This CDR3 has 16 residues. About this clone: Its cognate antigen is unknown.

The clonotype was recovered from a male donor aged 60 or older with stage I squamous cell lung carcinoma. V and J are TRBV18 and TRBJ1-3; no clear D gene. The source material was lymph node tissue, sampled before any cancer treatment. The chain's CDR3 is CASSLGLLSSGNTIYF. CDR3 DNA: TGTGCCAGCTCTCTCGGACTGCTGAGCTCTGGAAACACCATATATTTT.